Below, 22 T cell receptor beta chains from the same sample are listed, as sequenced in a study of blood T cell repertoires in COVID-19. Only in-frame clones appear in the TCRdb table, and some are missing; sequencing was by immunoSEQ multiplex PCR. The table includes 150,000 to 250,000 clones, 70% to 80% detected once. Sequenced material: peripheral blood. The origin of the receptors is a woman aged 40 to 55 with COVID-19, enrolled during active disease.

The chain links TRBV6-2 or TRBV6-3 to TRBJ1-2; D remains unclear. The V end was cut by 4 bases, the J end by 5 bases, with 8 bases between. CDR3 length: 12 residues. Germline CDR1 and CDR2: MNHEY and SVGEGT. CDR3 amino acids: CASSSTPYGYTF. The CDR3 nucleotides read TGTGCCAGCAGTTCAACACCGTATGGCTACACCTTC.

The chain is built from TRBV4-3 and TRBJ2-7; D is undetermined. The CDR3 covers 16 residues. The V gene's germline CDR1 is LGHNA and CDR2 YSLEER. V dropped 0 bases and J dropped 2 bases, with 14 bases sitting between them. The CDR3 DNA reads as TGCGCCAGCAGCCAAGATATGACGGGTTTAACCTACGAGCAGTACTTC. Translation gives CASSQDMTGLTYEQYF.

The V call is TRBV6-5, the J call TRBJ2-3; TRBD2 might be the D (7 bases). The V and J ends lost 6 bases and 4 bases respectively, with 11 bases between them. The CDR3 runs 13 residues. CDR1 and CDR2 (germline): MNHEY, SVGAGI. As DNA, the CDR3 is TGTGCCAGCAGGGGGGAGGGGGCAGATACGCAGTATTTT. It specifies CASRGEGADTQYF.

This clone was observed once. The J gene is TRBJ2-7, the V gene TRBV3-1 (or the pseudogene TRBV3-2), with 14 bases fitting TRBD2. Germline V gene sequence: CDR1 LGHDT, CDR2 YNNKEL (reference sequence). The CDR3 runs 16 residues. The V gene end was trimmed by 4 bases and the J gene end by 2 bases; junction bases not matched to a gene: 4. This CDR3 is CASSRGLAGGTYEQYF. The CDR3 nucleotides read TGTGCCAGCAGCCGAGGACTAGCGGGGGGAACCTACGAGCAGTACTTC.

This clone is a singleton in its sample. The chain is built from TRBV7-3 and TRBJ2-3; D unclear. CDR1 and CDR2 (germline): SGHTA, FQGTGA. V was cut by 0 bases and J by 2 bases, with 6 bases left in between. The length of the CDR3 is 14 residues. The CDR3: CASSLTAFTDTQYF. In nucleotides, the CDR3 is TGTGCCAGCAGCTTAACGGCCTTCACAGATACGCAGTATTTT.

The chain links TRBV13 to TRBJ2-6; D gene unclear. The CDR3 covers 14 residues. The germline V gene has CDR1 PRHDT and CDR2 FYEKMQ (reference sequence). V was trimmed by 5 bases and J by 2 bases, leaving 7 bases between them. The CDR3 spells CASSHTAGANVLTF. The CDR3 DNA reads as TGTGCCAGCAGCCATACAGCTGGGGCCAACGTCCTGACTTTC.

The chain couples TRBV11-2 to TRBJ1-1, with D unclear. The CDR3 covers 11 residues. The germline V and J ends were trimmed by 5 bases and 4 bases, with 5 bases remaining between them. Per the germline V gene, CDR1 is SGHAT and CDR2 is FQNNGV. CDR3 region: CASSAGTEAFF. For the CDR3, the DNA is TGTGCCAGCAGCGCGGGCACTGAAGCTTTCTTT.

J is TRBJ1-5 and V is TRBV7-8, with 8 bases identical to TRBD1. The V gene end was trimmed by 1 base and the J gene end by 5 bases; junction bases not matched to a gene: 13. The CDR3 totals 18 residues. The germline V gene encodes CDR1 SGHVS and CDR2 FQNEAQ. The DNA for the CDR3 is TGTGCCAGCAGCTTAGACGGGCTACAGGGGGTCTATCATCAGCCCCAGCATTTT. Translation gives CASSLDGLQGVYHQPQHF.

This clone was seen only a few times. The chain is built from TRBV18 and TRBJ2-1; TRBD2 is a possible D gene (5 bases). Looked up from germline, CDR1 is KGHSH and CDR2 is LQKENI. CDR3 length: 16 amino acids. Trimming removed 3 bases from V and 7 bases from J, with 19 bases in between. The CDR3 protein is CASSPDTSRDRNEQFF. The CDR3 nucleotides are TGTGCCAGCTCACCGGATACGTCGAGGGATCGGAATGAGCAGTTCTTC. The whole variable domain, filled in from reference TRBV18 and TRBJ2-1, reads NAGVMQNPRHLVRRRGQEARLRCSPMKGHSHVYWYRQLPEEGLKFMVYLQKENIIDESGMPKERFSAEFPKEGPSILRIQQVVRGDSAAYFCASSPDTSRDRNEQFFGPGTRLTVL.

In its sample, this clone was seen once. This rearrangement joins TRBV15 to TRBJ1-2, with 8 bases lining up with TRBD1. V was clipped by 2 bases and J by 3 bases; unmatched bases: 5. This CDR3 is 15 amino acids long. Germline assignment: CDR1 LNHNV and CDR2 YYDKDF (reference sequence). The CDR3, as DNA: TGTGCCACCAGCAGAAACAAACAGGGGGACTATGGCTACACCTTC. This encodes CATSRNKQGDYGYTF.

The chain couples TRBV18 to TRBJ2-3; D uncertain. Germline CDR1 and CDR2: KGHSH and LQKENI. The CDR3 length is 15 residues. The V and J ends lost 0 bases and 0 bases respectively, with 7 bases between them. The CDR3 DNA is TGTGCCAGCTCACCACCTAGTCGAAGCACAGATACGCAGTATTTT. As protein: CASSPPSRSTDTQYF.

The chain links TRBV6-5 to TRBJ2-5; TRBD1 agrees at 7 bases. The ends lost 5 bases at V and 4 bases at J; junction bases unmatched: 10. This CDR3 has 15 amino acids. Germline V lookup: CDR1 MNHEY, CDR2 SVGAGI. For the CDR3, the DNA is TGTGCCAGCAGTCGTACTGATGACAGGGCAGAGACCCAGTACTTC. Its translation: CASSRTDDRAETQYF.

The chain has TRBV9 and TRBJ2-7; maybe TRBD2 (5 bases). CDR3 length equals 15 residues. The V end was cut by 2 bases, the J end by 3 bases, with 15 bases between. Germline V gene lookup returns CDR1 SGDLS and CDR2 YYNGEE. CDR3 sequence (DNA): TGTGCCAGCAGCGTGGGCGGAGGACCTTACTACGAGCAGTACTTC. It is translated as CASSVGGGPYYEQYF.

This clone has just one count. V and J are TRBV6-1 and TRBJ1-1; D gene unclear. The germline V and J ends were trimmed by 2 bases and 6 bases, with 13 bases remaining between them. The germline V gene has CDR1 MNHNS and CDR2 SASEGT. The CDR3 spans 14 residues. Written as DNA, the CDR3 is TGTGCCAGCAGTGAATTTGTCTCTTTCTCTGAAGCTTTCTTT. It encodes CASSEFVSFSEAFF.

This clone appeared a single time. For the CDR3, the DNA is TGTGCCAGCAGTGGGTTGACTAGCGGGAGGGCGAACACCGGGGAGCTGTTTTTT. Encoded protein: CASSGLTSGRANTGELFF. V gene TRBV25-1 combines with J gene TRBJ2-2; 14 bases match TRBD2. V dropped 4 bases and J dropped 0; count of bases not matched to a gene: 4. CDR1 and CDR2 (germline): MGHDK, SYGVNS. The CDR3 contains 18 residues.

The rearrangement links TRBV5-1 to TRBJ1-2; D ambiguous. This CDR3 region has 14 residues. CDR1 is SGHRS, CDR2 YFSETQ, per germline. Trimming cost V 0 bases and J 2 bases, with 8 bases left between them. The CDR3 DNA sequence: TGCGCCAGCAGCTTGGCCCCTTCGAACTATGGCTACACCTTC. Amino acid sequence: CASSLAPSNYGYTF.

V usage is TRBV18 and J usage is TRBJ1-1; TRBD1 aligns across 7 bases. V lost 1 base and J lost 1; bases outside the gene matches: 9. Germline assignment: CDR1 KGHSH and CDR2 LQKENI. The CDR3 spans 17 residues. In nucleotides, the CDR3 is TGTGCCAGCTCACCACTAAGACAGGGTTCAAGGAACACTGAAGCTTTCTTT. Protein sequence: CASSPLRQGSRNTEAFF.

CDR3 amino acids: CASSPGQGAYQPQHF. In DNA form, the CDR3 reads TGTGCCAGCAGCCCGGGACAGGGGGCCTATCAGCCCCAGCATTTT. V gene TRBV3-1 (or the pseudogene TRBV3-2) combines with J gene TRBJ1-5; 12 positions match TRBD1. The CDR3 is 15 amino acids. After removal of 4 bases from V and 5 bases from J, the junction contained 3 bases not matched to a gene. The germline gives CDR1 LGHDT, CDR2 YNNKEL (reference sequence).

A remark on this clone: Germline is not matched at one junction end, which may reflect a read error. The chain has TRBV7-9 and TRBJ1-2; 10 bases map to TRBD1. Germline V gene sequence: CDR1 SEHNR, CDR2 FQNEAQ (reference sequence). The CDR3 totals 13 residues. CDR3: CASRRSTGGGFPF. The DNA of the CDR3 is TGTGCCAGCAGGAGATCGACAGGGGGCGGCTTCCCCTTC.

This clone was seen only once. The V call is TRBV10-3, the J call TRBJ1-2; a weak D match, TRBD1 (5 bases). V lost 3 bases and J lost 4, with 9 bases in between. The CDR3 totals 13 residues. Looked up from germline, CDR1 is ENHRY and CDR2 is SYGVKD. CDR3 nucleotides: TGTGCCATCAGTGACGCGGGGCTCTATGGCTACACCTTC. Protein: CAISDAGLYGYTF.

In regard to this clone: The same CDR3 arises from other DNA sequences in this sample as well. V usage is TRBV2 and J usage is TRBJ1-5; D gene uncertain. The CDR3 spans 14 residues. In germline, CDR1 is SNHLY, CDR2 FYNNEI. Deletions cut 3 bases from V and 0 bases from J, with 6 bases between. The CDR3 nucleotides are TGTGCCAGCAGTGACGGTTATAGCAATCAGCCCCAGCATTTT. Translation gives CASSDGYSNQPQHF.

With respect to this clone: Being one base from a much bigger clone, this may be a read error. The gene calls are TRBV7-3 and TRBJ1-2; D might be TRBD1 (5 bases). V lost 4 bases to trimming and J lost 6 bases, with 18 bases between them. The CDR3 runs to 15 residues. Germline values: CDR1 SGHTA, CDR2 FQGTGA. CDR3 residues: CASSYGPGDRNGYTF. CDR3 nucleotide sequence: TGTGCCAGCAGCTATGGCCCGGGTGACAGAAATGGCTACACCTTC. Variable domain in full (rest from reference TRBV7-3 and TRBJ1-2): GAGVSQTPSNKVTEKGKYVELRCDPISGHTALYWYRQSLGQGPEFLIYFQGTGAADDSGLPNDRFFAVRPEGSVSTLKIQRTERGDSAVYLCASSYGPGDRNGYTFGSGTRLTVV.